The 5 T cell receptor beta chains below all came from one sample that was sequenced in a study of vaccination effects on CD4 cells after COVID-19. Isolating CD4+ T cells followed approximately ten days of culture. The data were produced by immunoSEQ multiplex PCR, yet TCRdb's version contains in-frame clones alone and is incomplete. The sample consists of more than 45,000 clones, 60% to 85% of them appearing once. For these TCRs, the target antigens are not known. The sequences come from CD4+ T cells from PBMCs cultured without peptide, collected before COVID-19 vaccination. These receptors were collected from a human donor who received a COVID-19 vaccine.

In this sample, this clone turned up a few times. The V gene is TRBV10-3, the J gene TRBJ1-4, with D unresolved. The germline CDR1 and CDR2 sequences are ENHRY and SYGVKD. This CDR3 contains 15 residues. The V gene lost 0 bases and the J gene lost 3 bases, with 8 bases spanning the gap. This chain's CDR3 is CAISESRDANEKLFF. The CDR3 nucleotides are TGTGCCATCAGTGAGTCGAGGGATGCTAATGAAAAACTGTTTTTT.

Note on this clone: Additional DNA sequences in this sample encode the identical CDR3. V usage is TRBV19 and J usage is TRBJ1-5, with TRBD1 as a possible D gene (5 bases). Trimming removed 3 bases at V and 6 bases at J, with 12 bases between. Germline loops: CDR1 LNHDA, CDR2 SQIVND (reference sequence). CDR3 length equals 14 residues. The CDR3 coding sequence is TGTGCCAGTAGTATCCAAGGGGCTGGTCAGCCCCAGCATTTT. Protein sequence: CASSIQGAGQPQHF.

The gene calls are TRBV7-3 and TRBJ1-4, with unresolved D. The CDR3 length is 14 residues. Germline V gives CDR1 SGHTA, CDR2 FQGTGA. The ends were cut back, 3 bases at V and 2 bases at J, with 7 bases in the middle. CDR3 DNA sequence: TGTGCCAGCAGCTTTGGCAGGACTAATGAAAAACTGTTTTTT. Translating gives CASSFGRTNEKLFF.

The V call is TRBV30, the J call TRBJ2-5, with D possibly TRBD1 on 6 matching bases. V lost 5 bases and J lost 1, with 8 bases in between. CDR3 length: 12 amino acids. Germline values: CDR1 GTSNPN, CDR2 SVGIG (reference sequence). Here the CDR3 DNA reads TGTGCCTGGGGGACACTCCAAGAGACCCAGTACTTC. Translation: CAWGTLQETQYF.

This chain joins TRBV4-1 and TRBJ2-3, with 7 bases that match TRBD1. Germline V CDR1 and CDR2: MGHRA, YSYEKL. V shed 2 bases, J shed 4 bases, and the junction held 3 bases outside the gene matches. CDR3 length equals 14 residues. This chain's CDR3 is CASSQQRGPDTQYF. The DNA for the CDR3 is TGCGCCAGCAGCCAACAGAGGGGGCCAGATACGCAGTATTTT.